This passage covers 24 T cell receptor beta chains from one sample sequenced in a study of response to subunit inactivated influenza vaccine. TCRdb ran MiXCR on the RT-PCR reads and lists one entry per CDR3 protein. The sample lists about 780,000 distinct CDR3 sequences, about 18% occurring once. The input for sequencing was PBMCs from blood, taken about 5 days after vaccination. The receptors here all came from a man between 45 and 60 years old who received an inactivated influenza vaccine.

This clonotype was detected a few times. The chain combines TRBV12-3 or TRBV12-4 with TRBJ1-2, with a tentative D call TRBD1 (5 bases). CDR3 length equals 12 residues. V lost 5 bases and J 6 bases, leaving 10 bases between the germline ends. CDR3 bases: TGTGCCAGCAGTCCCAGACAGAATGGCTACACCTTC. Its translation: CASSPRQNGYTF.

This clonotype was observed a handful of times. The genes are TRBV7-9 and TRBJ1-5; D unresolved. V was cut by 2 bases and J by 3 bases, with 17 bases left in between. CDR1 and CDR2 (germline): SEHNR, FQNEAQ (reference sequence). This CDR3 has 17 residues. The CDR3: CASSLSSGEPFNQPQHF. CDR3 DNA: TGTGCCAGCAGCTTATCTTCAGGCGAACCATTCAATCAGCCCCAGCATTTT.

V usage is TRBV4-2 and J usage is TRBJ1-3; D gene uncertain. Germline CDR1 and CDR2: LGHNA and YNFKEQ. The CDR3 extends over 15 amino acids. V lost 3 bases, J lost 0 bases, and 9 bases lay in between. CDR3 nucleotides: TGTGCCAGCAGCCAGAATGGACCCTCTGGAAACACCATATATTTT. Amino acid sequence: CASSQNGPSGNTIYF.

This sequence joins TRBV10-2 and TRBJ1-1, with D possibly matching TRBD1 (5 bases). V was clipped by 0 bases and J by 7 bases, with 6 bases between them. The CDR3 runs to 12 residues. Germline V gene sequence: CDR1 WSHSY, CDR2 SAAADI. CDR3 in amino acids: CASSESGGEAFF. The CDR3 DNA is TGCGCCAGCAGTGAGTCGGGGGGTGAAGCTTTCTTT.

The J gene is TRBJ2-1, the V gene TRBV12-3 or TRBV12-4; D is unclear. V was pared by 6 bases and J by 4 bases, with 13 bases between. The CDR3 has 14 residues. CDR3 protein: CASRMGSRYNEQFF. In DNA form, the CDR3 reads TGTGCCAGCAGGATGGGGTCGCGATACAATGAGCAGTTCTTC.

This clonotype was detected many times. CDR3 DNA: TGCGCCAGCAGCCAAGTCGGGCAGAGTTTGACCGGGGAGCTGTTTTTT. Translation: CASSQVGQSLTGELFF. The chain has TRBV4-3 and TRBJ2-2; D unclear. Trimming removed 1 base at V and 5 bases at J, with 14 bases between. The CDR3 loop spans 16 amino acids. Germline CDR1 and CDR2: LGHNA and YSLEER.

This clonotype has only a few counts. The rearrangement joins TRBV20-1 to TRBJ2-5; 7 nucleotides agree with TRBD1. With 7 bases clipped from V and 2 bases from J, the junction kept 7 bases outside the gene matches. This CDR3 spans 13 amino acids. Germline V gene sequence: CDR1 DFQATT, CDR2 SNEGSKA (reference sequence). This CDR3 is CSGDRETQETQYF. In nucleotides, the CDR3 is TGCAGTGGCGACAGGGAAACTCAAGAGACCCAGTACTTC.

This clonotype appeared a few times. The CDR3 DNA reads as TGTGCCAGCAGCCAAGGGAGAGCTCTTGGCTACACCTTC. Protein: CASSQGRALGYTF. The V and J genes are TRBV7-8 and TRBJ1-2; no reliable D call. There are 13 residues in the CDR3. The germline V gene has CDR1 SGHVS and CDR2 FQNEAQ. The V end was cut by 5 bases, the J end by 7 bases, with 14 bases between.

This chain's CDR3 is CASSLNPLGWQMNNEQFF. CDR3 nucleotides: TGTGCCAGCAGCCTAAATCCGCTCGGGTGGCAAATGAACAATGAGCAGTTCTTC. This chain joins TRBV11-2 and TRBJ2-1; D call uncertain. Germline values: CDR1 SGHAT, CDR2 FQNNGV. This CDR3 spans 18 amino acids. The V end lost 5 bases, the J end lost 5 bases, and 25 bases lay between the germline ends.

This clonotype was counted a few times. The chain carries TRBV4-2 and TRBJ2-3; TRBD2 might be the D (5 bases). Germline CDR1 and CDR2: LGHNA and YNFKEQ. There are 15 residues in the CDR3. V lost 2 bases to trimming and J lost 1 base, with 10 bases between them. The CDR3 region is CASSQLTRGTDTQYF. The CDR3 region has the DNA TGTGCCAGCAGCCAACTAACTAGGGGCACAGATACGCAGTATTTT.

The gene calls are TRBV4-2 and TRBJ2-1; TRBD2 agrees at 16 bases. V lost 2 bases to trimming and J lost 9 bases; unmatched junction nucleotides: 10. The CDR3 loop spans 18 amino acids. The germline V gene has CDR1 LGHNA and CDR2 YNFKEQ. CDR3: CASSQPGLAGGTSGEQFF. The CDR3 DNA is TGTGCCAGCAGCCAACCGGGACTAGCGGGGGGGACCTCCGGTGAGCAGTTCTTC.

Only a few counts were recorded for this clonotype. The V gene is TRBV9, the J gene TRBJ1-2, with 8 bases lining up with TRBD1. The CDR3 covers 14 residues. The V gene end was trimmed by 4 bases and the J gene end by 1 base; junction bases not matched to a gene: 3. In germline, CDR1 is SGDLS, CDR2 YYNGEE. CDR3 loop: CASSPDRVNYGYTF. CDR3 nucleotide sequence: TGTGCCAGCAGCCCGGACAGGGTTAACTATGGCTACACCTTC.

This clonotype has just a few counts. The rearrangement links TRBV5-1 to TRBJ1-6; D ambiguous. This CDR3 has 14 amino acids. V was shortened by 1 base and J by 5 bases, with 7 bases between the two germline ends. Looked up from germline, CDR1 is SGHRS and CDR2 is YFSETQ. CDR3 amino acids: CASSLPPDNSPLHF. As DNA, the CDR3 is TGCGCCAGCAGCTTGCCTCCGGATAATTCACCCCTCCACTTT. Using reference TRBV5-1 and TRBJ1-6 for the parts outside the CDR3, the full variable domain is KAGVTQTPRYLIKTRGQQVTLSCSPISGHRSVSWYQQTPGQGLQFLFEYFSETQRNKGNFPGRFSGRQFSNSRSEMNVSTLELGDSALYLCASSLPPDNSPLHFGNGTRLTVT.

The chain carries TRBV5-6 and TRBJ2-4, with 8 nucleotides matching TRBD2. Germline-derived CDR1 and CDR2 are SGHDT and YYEEEE. The CDR3 length is 14 residues. The J segment lost 2 bases and the V segment lost 4 bases, leaving 2 bases of the junction unmatched. CDR3 coding DNA: TGTGCCAGCAGCCCGGGAGGGACCAAAAACATTCAGTACTTC. Translating gives CASSPGGTKNIQYF.

This clonotype was counted between two and nine times. The chain is built from TRBV25-1 and TRBJ2-5, with D possibly matching TRBD1 (6 bases). This CDR3 spans 17 amino acids. CDR1 and CDR2 (germline): MGHDK, SYGVNS. The germline V and J ends were trimmed by 4 bases and 4 bases, with 22 bases remaining between them. The CDR3 protein is CASSGDPTGYRVETQYF. CDR3 bases: TGTGCCAGCAGTGGGGATCCCACCGGGTACAGGGTAGAGACCCAGTACTTC.

J is TRBJ2-7 and V is TRBV19, with TRBD2 as a possible D gene (5 bases). CDR1 is LNHDA, CDR2 SQIVND, per germline (reference sequence). The CDR3 spans 13 residues. V lost 6 bases, J lost 4 bases, and 13 bases lay in between. The CDR3 here is CASSNSATYEQYF. Written as DNA, the CDR3 is TGTGCCAGTAGCAATAGCGCCACTTACGAGCAGTACTTC.

The V call is TRBV12-3 or TRBV12-4, the J call TRBJ2-1; D may be TRBD1 (5 bases). This CDR3 is 16 amino acids long. The V and J ends lost 6 bases and 0 bases respectively, with 15 bases between them. Here the CDR3 reads CASSRSGASSYNEQFF. CDR3 DNA: TGTGCCAGCAGCCGCAGTGGGGCCAGCTCCTACAATGAGCAGTTCTTC.

This clonotype has at least ten counts. The rearrangement uses TRBV25-1 and TRBJ1-2; a weak D match, TRBD1 (6 bases). Trimming stripped 2 bases from V and 1 base from J, with 8 bases between. The CDR3 loop spans 14 amino acids. Germline CDR1 MGHDK, CDR2 SYGVNS. In DNA form, the CDR3 reads TGTGCCAGCAGTGAAGGACAGAGTAACTATGGCTACACCTTC. Translating gives CASSEGQSNYGYTF.

The genes are TRBV20-1 and TRBJ2-4, with 10 bases identical to TRBD2. The junction had 13 bases not matched to a gene; V was cut back by 4 bases and J by 7 bases. CDR3 length equals 16 residues. The germline CDR1 and CDR2 sequences are DFQATT and SNEGSKA (reference sequence). The CDR3 sequence is CSATPQPPSGSNIQYF. In nucleotides, the CDR3 is TGCAGTGCTACTCCCCAACCTCCTAGCGGGAGTAACATTCAGTACTTC.

This clonotype was seen more than once but under ten times. The chain couples TRBV29-1 to TRBJ1-2; possibly TRBD1 for D (5 bases). The CDR3 runs 14 residues. V gave up 6 bases and J gave up 5 bases, with 19 bases separating them. CDR1 and CDR2 (germline): SQVTM, ANQGSEA. Here the CDR3 DNA reads TGCAGCGTGGGCTTAGGGACGAGTACGTATGGCTACACCTTC. It encodes CSVGLGTSTYGYTF.

This clonotype has a handful of counts. The chain joins TRBV20-1 to TRBJ2-7; 12 bases are a match to TRBD1. The V gene end was trimmed by 3 bases and the J gene end by 6 bases; junction bases not matched to a gene: 6. The CDR3 extends over 14 amino acids. Germline V gene lookup returns CDR1 DFQATT and CDR2 SNEGSKA (reference sequence). The CDR3 DNA reads as TGCAGTGCTAGCAGGCCGGGACAGGGGGCCGAGCAGTACTTC. Protein: CSASRPGQGAEQYF.

The V call is TRBV28, the J call TRBJ1-6, with D unclear. This CDR3 comprises 13 residues. V was clipped by 8 bases and J by 8 bases, with 13 bases between them. Germline CDR1 reads MDHEN; CDR2 reads SYDVKM. CDR3: CASRQGLDSPLHF. The CDR3, as DNA: TGTGCCAGCCGACAAGGGTTGGATTCACCCCTCCACTTT.

This clonotype has a count of ten or more. The junction departs from the called germline gene at one end, perhaps through a read error. The genes are TRBV7-7 and TRBJ2-1, with 10 bases matching TRBD2. The CDR3 consists of 15 residues. Germline V gives CDR1 SSHAT, CDR2 FNYEAQ (reference sequence). The CDR3 here is CASSQLAGPYNEQFF. The CDR3 DNA reads as TGTGCTAGCAGCCAACTAGCGGGGCCTTACAATGAGCAGTTCTTC. The whole variable domain, remainder taken from reference TRBV7-7 and TRBJ2-1, is GAGVSQSPRYKVTKRGQDVTLRCDPISSHATLYWYQQALGQGPEFLTYFNYEAQPDKSGLPSDRFSAERPEGSISTLTIQRTEQRDSAMYRCASSQLAGPYNEQFFGPGTRLTVL.

The rearrangement joins TRBV9 to TRBJ1-1; D gene uncertain. Trimming cost V 4 bases and J 7 bases, with 17 bases left between them. The germline gives CDR1 SGDLS, CDR2 YYNGEE. The CDR3 is made up of 14 amino acids. The CDR3 loop is CASSPIRGRNEAFF. The CDR3 region has the DNA TGTGCCAGCAGCCCTATTCGGGGTCGGAATGAAGCTTTCTTT.